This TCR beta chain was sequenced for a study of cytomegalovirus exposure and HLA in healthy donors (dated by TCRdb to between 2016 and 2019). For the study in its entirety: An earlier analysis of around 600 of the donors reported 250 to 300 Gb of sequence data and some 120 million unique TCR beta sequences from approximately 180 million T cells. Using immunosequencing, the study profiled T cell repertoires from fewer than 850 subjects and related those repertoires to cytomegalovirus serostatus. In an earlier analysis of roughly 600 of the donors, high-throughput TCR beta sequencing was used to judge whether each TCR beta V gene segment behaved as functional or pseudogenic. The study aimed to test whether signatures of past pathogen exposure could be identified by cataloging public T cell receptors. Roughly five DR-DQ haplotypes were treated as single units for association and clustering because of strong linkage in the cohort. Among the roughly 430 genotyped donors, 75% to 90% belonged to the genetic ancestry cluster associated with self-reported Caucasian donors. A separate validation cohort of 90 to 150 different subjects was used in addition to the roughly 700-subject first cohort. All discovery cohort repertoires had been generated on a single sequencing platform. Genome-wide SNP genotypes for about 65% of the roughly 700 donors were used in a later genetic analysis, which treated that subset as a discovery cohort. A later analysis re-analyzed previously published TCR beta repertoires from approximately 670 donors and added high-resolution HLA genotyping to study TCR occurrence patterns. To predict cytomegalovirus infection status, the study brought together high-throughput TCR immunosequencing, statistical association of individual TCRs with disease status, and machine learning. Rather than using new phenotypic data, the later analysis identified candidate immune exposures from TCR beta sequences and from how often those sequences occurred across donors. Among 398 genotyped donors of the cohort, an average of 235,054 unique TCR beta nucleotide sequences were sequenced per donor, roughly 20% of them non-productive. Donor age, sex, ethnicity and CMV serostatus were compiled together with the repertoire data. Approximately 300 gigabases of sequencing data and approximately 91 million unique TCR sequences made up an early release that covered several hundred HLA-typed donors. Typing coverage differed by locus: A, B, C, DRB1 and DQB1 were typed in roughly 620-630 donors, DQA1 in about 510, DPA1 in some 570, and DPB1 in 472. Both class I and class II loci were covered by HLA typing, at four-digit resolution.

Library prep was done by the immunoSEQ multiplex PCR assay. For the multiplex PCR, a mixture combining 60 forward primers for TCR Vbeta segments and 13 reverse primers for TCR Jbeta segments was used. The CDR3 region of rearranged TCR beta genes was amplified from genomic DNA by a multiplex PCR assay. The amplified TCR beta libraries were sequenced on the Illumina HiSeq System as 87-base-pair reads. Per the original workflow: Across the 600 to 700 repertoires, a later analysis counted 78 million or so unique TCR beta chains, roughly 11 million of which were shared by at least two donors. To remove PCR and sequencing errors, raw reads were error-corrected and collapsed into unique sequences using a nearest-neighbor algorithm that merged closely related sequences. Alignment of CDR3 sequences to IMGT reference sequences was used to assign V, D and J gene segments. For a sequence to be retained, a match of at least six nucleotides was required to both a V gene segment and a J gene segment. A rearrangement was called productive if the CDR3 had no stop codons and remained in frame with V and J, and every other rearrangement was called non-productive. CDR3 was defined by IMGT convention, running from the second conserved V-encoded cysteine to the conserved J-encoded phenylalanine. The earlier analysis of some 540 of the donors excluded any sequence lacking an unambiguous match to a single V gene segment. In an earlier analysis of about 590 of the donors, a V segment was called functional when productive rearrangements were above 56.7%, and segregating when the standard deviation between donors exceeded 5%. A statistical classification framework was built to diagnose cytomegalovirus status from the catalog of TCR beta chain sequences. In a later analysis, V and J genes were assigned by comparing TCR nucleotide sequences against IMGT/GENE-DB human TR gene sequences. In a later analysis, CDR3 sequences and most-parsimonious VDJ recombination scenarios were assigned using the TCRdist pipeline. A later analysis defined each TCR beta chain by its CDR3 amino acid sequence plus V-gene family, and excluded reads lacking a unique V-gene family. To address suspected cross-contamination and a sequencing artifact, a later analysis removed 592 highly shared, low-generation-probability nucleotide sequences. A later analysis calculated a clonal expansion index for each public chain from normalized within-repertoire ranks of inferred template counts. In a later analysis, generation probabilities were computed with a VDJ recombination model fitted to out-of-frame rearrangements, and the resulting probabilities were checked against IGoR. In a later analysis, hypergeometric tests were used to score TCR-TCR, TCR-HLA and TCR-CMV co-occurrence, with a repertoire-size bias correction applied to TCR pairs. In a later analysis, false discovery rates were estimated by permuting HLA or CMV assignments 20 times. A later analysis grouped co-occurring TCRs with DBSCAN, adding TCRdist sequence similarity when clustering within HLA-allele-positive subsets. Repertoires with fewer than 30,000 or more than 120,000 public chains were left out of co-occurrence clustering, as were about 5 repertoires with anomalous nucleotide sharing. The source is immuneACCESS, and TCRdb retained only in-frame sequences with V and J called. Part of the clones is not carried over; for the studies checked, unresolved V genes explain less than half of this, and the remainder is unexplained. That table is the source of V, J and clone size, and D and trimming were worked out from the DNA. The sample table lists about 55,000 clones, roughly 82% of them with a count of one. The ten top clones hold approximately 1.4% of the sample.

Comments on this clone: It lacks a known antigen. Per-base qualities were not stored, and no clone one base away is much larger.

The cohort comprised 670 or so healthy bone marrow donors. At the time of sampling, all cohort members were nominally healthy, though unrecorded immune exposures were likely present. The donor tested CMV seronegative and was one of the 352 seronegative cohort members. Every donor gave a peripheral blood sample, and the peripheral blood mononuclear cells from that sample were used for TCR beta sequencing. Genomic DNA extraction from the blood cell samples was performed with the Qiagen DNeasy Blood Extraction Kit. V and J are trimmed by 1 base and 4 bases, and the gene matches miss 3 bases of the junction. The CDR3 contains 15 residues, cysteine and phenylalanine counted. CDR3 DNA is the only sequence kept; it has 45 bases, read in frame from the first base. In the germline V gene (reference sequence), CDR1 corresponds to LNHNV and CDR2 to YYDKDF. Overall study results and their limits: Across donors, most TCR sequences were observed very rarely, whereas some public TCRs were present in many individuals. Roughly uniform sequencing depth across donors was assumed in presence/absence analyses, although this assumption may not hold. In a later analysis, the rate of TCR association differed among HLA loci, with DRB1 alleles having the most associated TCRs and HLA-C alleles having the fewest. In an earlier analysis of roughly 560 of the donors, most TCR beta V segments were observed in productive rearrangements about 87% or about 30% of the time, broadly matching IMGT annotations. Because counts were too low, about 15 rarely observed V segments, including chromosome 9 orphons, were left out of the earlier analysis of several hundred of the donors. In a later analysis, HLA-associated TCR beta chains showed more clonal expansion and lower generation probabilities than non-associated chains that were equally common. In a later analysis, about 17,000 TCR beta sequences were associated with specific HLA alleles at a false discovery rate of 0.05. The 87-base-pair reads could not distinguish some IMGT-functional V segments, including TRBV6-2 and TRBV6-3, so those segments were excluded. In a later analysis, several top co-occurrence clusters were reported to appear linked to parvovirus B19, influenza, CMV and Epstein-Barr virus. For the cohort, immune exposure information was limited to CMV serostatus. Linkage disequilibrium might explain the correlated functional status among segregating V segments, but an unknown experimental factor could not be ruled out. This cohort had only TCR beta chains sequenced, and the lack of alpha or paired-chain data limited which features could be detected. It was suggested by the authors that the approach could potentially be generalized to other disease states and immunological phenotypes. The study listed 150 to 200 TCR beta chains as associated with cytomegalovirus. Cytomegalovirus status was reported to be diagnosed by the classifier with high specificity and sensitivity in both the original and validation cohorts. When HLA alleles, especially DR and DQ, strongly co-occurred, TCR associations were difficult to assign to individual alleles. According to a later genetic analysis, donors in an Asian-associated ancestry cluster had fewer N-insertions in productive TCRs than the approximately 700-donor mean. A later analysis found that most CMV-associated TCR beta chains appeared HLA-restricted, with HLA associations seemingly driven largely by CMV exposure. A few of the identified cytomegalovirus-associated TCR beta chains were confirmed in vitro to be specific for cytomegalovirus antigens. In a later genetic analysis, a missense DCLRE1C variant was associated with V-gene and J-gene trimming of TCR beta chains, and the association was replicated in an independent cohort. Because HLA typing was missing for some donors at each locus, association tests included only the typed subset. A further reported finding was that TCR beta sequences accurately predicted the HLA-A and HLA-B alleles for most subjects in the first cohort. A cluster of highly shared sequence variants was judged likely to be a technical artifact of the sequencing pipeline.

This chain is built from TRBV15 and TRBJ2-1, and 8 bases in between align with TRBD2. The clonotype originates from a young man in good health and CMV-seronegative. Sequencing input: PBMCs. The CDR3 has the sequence CATSRVRGGYNEQFF. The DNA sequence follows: TGTGCCACCAGCAGAGTCCGGGGGGGTTACAATGAGCAGTTCTTC.